These 5 T cell receptor beta chains share one sample of origin, sequenced in a study of blood T cell repertoires in COVID-19 (TCRdb year 2020). The method behind the library was the immunoSEQ multiplex PCR assay. Held by TCRdb, this immuneACCESS table contains in-frame sequences only and omits some clones. Under half of the omission traces to an unresolved V gene where checked; the cause of the rest is unknown. In this sample the table shows around 150,000 clones, approximately 88% of which occur a single time. Roughly 5.6% of the sample is held by the ten biggest clonotypes. The sample taken for sequencing was PBMCs or T cells enriched from blood (not recorded which). The receptors were gathered from a man in his 70s who had been exposed to COVID-19.

The chain recombines TRBV19 with TRBJ1-4; TRBD1 agrees at 7 bases. The J segment lost 8 bases and the V segment lost 6 bases, leaving 12 bases of the junction unmatched. The germline V gene has CDR1 LNHDA and CDR2 SQIVND (reference sequence). The CDR3 sequence is 15 residues long. CDR3 DNA: TGTGCCAGTAGGCCGGGACAGACGGTGTGGGAAAAACTGTTTTTT. This sequence encodes CASRPGQTVWEKLFF.

This sequence joins TRBV6-5 and TRBJ1-2, with TRBD1 matching over 7 bases. V lost 6 bases to trimming and J lost 3 bases; unmatched junction nucleotides: 4. CDR3 length: 13 amino acids. Germline V gives CDR1 MNHEY, CDR2 SVGAGI. CDR3: CASRLTGDYGYTF. The CDR3 DNA reads TGTGCCAGCAGGCTCACAGGGGACTATGGCTACACCTTC.

The gene calls are TRBV18 and TRBJ1-1, with D unclear. CDR1 KGHSH and CDR2 LQKENI come from the germline V gene. The CDR3 contains 14 residues. Trimming removed 3 bases from V and 4 bases from J, with 12 bases in between. CDR3 nucleotides: TGTGCCAGCTCACCGAGCGGGGTGGGCACTGAAGCTTTCTTT. As protein: CASSPSGVGTEAFF.

The CDR3 DNA reads TGCAGTGCTAGCGGCTCCTACGAGCAGTACTTC. Its translation: CSASGSYEQYF. The V call is TRBV20-1, the J call TRBJ2-7; no definite D call. The CDR3 length is 11 residues. Germline CDR1 DFQATT, CDR2 SNEGSKA (reference sequence). Trimming pared 3 bases from V and 0 bases from J, leaving 3 bases between.

The chain employs TRBV18 and TRBJ2-7, with 9 bases identical to TRBD2. Trimming at V came to 3 bases and at J to 6 bases, leaving 6 bases not matched to a gene. CDR3 length: 14 residues. CDR1 is KGHSH, CDR2 LQKENI, per germline. The CDR3 DNA reads TGTGCCAGCTCACCGCGGCGGGAGGGCCCCGAGCAGTACTTC. Translating gives CASSPRREGPEQYF.